These 11 T cell receptor beta chains were sequenced from one sample in a study of T cells expressing NK-cell markers. TCRdb re-called the 5' RACE reads and catalogs CDR3 proteins one per entry, DNA excluded. This sample contains 450,000 to 600,000 distinct CDR3 sequences. The sequencing sample was made of blood T cells: a sorted CD56 or NKG2C T cell subset, CD4+ or CD8+ T cells, or bulk PBMC T cells (not recorded which). The receptors here all came from a man aged 18 to 29 in good health.

The chain employs TRBV20-1 and TRBJ2-7; no DNA is available, so the TRBD2 call from TCRdb remains unchecked. Germline CDR1 reads DFQATT; CDR2 reads SNEGSKA (reference sequence). The CDR3 contains 15 residues. CDR3 region: CSAIAQSHSSYEQYF.

The V and J genes are TRBV12-3 or TRBV12-4 and TRBJ2-1. This CDR3 region has 15 residues. CDR3 sequence: CASSLTVSSYNEQFF.

The chain combines TRBV6-2 or TRBV6-3 with TRBJ1-4; TCRdb's D call of TRBD1 is untestable without DNA. In germline, CDR1 is MNHEY, CDR2 SVGEGT. The CDR3 contains 12 residues. The CDR3 here is CASTRPSEKLFF.

This CDR3 reads CASSQAPTNEKLFF. The chain is built from TRBV21-1 and TRBJ1-4. TRBV21-1 is recorded as a pseudogene. The CDR3 is made up of 14 amino acids.

The V call is TRBV18, the J call TRBJ1-2; TCRdb's D gene call, TRBD1, goes unchecked for lack of DNA. The CDR3 is made up of 14 amino acids. The germline gives CDR1 KGHSH, CDR2 LQKENI. The CDR3 reads CASSPLQGADGYTF.

The V and J genes are TRBV5-1 and TRBJ2-2; TCRdb lists TRBD1, though no DNA is available to test this call. This CDR3 is 12 amino acids long. The V gene's germline CDR1 is SGHRS and CDR2 YFSETQ. The CDR3 reads CASSPGDGELFF.

CDR3 sequence reads: CASSLHRVGQYF. This sequence joins TRBV10-2 and TRBJ2-3; TCRdb indicates TRBD2, and absent DNA this call remains unverified. The germline CDR1 and CDR2 sequences are WSHSY and SAAADI. The CDR3 sequence is 12 residues long.

The V call is TRBV25-1, the J call TRBJ2-3; TCRdb picks TRBD2, but there is no DNA to check that call. The CDR3 runs to 13 residues. The germline V gene has CDR1 MGHDK and CDR2 SYGVNS. CDR3 in amino acids: CASSESGRDTQYF.

CDR3 region: CSAKLAGPYEQYF. The chain uses TRBV20-1 and TRBJ2-7; absent DNA, TCRdb's TRBD2 call cannot be checked. Germline V gene data show CDR1 as DFQATT and CDR2 as SNEGSKA (reference sequence). The CDR3 is made up of 13 amino acids.

This chain joins TRBV11-3 and TRBJ1-1. CDR1 is SGHNT and CDR2 is YENEEA in the germline V gene. This CDR3 is 13 amino acids long. CDR3: CASSWRVGTEAFF.

The chain uses TRBV5-1 and TRBJ2-1. CDR3 length: 13 amino acids. CDR1 is SGHRS, CDR2 YFSETQ, per germline. The CDR3 reads CASSWTSHNEQFF.